Below are 3 T cell receptor beta chains sequenced from a single sample in a study of shared clonotypes between healthy human individuals. Only in-frame clones appear in the TCRdb table, and some are missing; sequencing was by immunoSEQ multiplex PCR. The repertoire holds roughly 520,000 clones, with approximately 95% as singletons. The specimen sequenced was naive CD4+ T cells sorted from blood. Specified subset: CD45RA+ positively selected. The receptors originated from a woman in her 30s in good health.

This chain connects TRBV4-1 to TRBJ2-4, with TRBD2 matching 13 bases. Germline values: CDR1 MGHRA, CDR2 YSYEKL. The CDR3 is 17 amino acids. Unmatched junction bases numbered 8, after V lost 6 bases and J lost 3 bases. The CDR3 is CASRPLAGGPGKNIQYF. As DNA, the CDR3 is TGCGCCAGCAGACCACTAGCGGGAGGGCCGGGCAAAAACATTCAGTACTTC.

The chain employs TRBV7-9 and TRBJ1-4, with D perhaps TRBD1 (6 bases). Germline V gene data show CDR1 as SEHNR and CDR2 as FQNEAQ (reference sequence). The CDR3 runs 15 residues. Deletions cut 2 bases from V and 6 bases from J, with 13 bases between. CDR3 nucleotide sequence: TGTGCCAGCAGCTTATCTATCGGGGGCCATGAAAAACTGTTTTTT. Translating gives CASSLSIGGHEKLFF. Together with reference TRBV7-9 and TRBJ1-4, the CDR3 gives the full variable domain: DTGVSQNPRHKITKRGQNVTFRCDPISEHNRLYWYRQTLGQGPEFLTYFQNEAQLEKSRLLSDRFSAERPKGSFSTLEIQRTEQGDSAMYLCASSLSIGGHEKLFFGSGTQLSVL.

The gene calls are TRBV28 and TRBJ2-1; D perhaps matches TRBD1 (5 bases). Germline values: CDR1 MDHEN, CDR2 SYDVKM. Trimming removed 7 bases from V and 0 bases from J, with 13 bases in between. CDR3 length equals 15 residues. CDR3 loop: CASTQDKDSYNEQFF. The CDR3 DNA reads TGTGCCAGCACCCAGGACAAGGACTCCTACAATGAGCAGTTCTTC. Full variable domain (rest looked up from reference TRBV28 and TRBJ2-1): DVKVTQSSRYLVKRTGEKVFLECVQDMDHENMFWYRQDPGLGLRLIYFSYDVKMKEKGDIPEGYSVSREKKERFSLILESASTNQTSMYLCASTQDKDSYNEQFFGPGTRLTVL.